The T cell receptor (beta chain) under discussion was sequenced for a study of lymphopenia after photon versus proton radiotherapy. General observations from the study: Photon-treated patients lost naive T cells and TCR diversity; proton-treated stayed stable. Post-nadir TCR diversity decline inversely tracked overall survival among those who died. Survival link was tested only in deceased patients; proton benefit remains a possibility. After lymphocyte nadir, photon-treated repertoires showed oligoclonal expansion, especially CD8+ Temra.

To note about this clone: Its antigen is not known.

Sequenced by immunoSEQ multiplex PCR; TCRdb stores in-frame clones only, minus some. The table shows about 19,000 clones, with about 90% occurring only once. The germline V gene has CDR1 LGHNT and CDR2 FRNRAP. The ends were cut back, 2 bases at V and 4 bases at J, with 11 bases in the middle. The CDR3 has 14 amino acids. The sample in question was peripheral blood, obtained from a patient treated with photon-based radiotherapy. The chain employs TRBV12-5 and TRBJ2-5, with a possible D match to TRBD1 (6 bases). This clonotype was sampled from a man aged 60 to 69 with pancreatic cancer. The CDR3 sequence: CASGLNRAVETQYF. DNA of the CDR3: TGTGCTAGTGGTTTGAACAGGGCTGTAGAGACCCAGTACTTC.